The source of this T cell receptor (beta chain) is a study of CD8 T cells in ankylosing spondylitis. Study-level findings and limits: Certain motif variants had earlier appeared in reactive arthritis synovial fluid and blood. As for the disease-linked clones, they showed a CD8+ phenotype and occurred at relatively low frequencies in peripheral blood. A TCR beta motif of several highly homologous variants appeared characteristic of ankylosing spondylitis blood. Disease-linked clones reportedly concentrated significantly in matched ankylosing spondylitis synovial fluid.

It was by quantitative 5'-RACE with molecular barcodes that TCR beta libraries were made. TCRdb processed the 5' RACE reads anew with MiXCR; each CDR3 protein has one entry. Among about 440,000 distinct CDR3 sequences, approximately 17% were seen once, and the ten largest hold just over 1%. Turning to this clonotype: No antigen is known for it.

The V and J ends lost 2 bases and 4 bases respectively, with 17 bases between them. The CDR3 has 16 amino acids. Germline V gene data show CDR1 as MNHNS and CDR2 as SASEGT. This clonotype was obtained from a male donor with ankylosing spondylitis. What was sequenced was blood, either unsorted or a sorted T cell fraction (not recorded which). The rearrangement links TRBV6-1 to TRBJ2-5; D may be TRBD2 (7 bases). The CDR3 nucleotides are TGTGCCAGCAGTGAAAATGTGGGGGGGCGGCGAGAGACCCAGTACTTC. Translation gives CASSENVGGRRETQYF.